This TCR beta chain was identified during a study of blood T cell repertoires in COVID-19. The protocol was immunoSEQ multiplex PCR, while the TCRdb copy is restricted to in-frame clones and leaves out a portion. The table lists fewer than 500,000 clones, more than 75% of them singletons. CDR3 length: 14 residues. Trimming shortened V by 5 bases and J by 7 bases, and 13 bases separated the two germline ends. Germline lookup yields CDR1 SGHTS and CDR2 YDEGEE. The V and J genes are TRBV5-8 and TRBJ1-6, with D maybe TRBD1 (5 bases). The TCR comes from a man under 40 who had recovered from COVID-19. The sequenced sample consisted of PBMCs or T cells enriched from blood (not recorded which). The CDR3: CASRPGTENSPLHF. The CDR3 coding sequence is TGTGCCAGCAGACCCGGGACTGAGAATTCACCCCTCCACTTT.